The rows below give T cell receptor beta chains drawn from one sample of a study of blood T cell repertoires in COVID-19. Produced via immunoSEQ multiplex PCR; TCRdb's table is partial and in-frame only. This sample has about 110,000 clones; more than 75% occur once, and the top ten carry 3.4%. Sequences were obtained from peripheral blood. The receptor source for this set is a man aged 35-49 years with acute or convalescent COVID-19. The CDR3 runs from the conserved cysteine through the conserved F or W. The order of the fields is CDR3 length, V gene, J gene, clone size, D gene, CDR3 protein, CDR3 DNA. The D gene is left open where the match is weak. Clone sizes are given selectively: once, few, many, or a class where the clone is expanded.

length: 15; V: TRBV9; J: TRBJ2-7; size: few; D: TRBD1; CDR3: CASSPTGQGLYEQYF; DNA: TGTGCCAGCAGCCCGACGGGACAGGGCCTATACGAGCAGTACTTC
length: 16; V: TRBV6-5; J: TRBJ2-7; size: -; D: -; CDR3: CASSYSDSRSSYEQYF; DNA: TGTGCCAGCAGTTACTCTGACAGCAGGAGCTCCTACGAGCAGTACTTC
length: 14; V: TRBV30; J: TRBJ2-3; size: -; D: -; CDR3: CAWSVKGRTDTQYF; DNA: TGTGCCTGGAGTGTAAAGGGGCGCACAGATACGCAGTATTTT
length: 15; V: TRBV14; J: TRBJ2-7; size: -; D: -; CDR3: CASSQEAGGYYEQYF; DNA: TGTGCCAGCAGCCAAGAAGCCGGCGGGTACTACGAGCAGTACTTC
length: 13; V: TRBV18; J: TRBJ2-7; size: -; D: -; CDR3: CASSRAGSYEQYF; DNA: TGTGCCAGCTCTAGGGCGGGTTCCTACGAGCAGTACTTC
length: 17; V: TRBV19; J: TRBJ2-2; size: few; D: TRBD1; CDR3: CASSPRWGQGLTGELFF; DNA: TGTGCCAGTAGTCCTCGTTGGGGACAGGGGTTGACCGGGGAGCTGTTTTTT
length: 19; V: TRBV4-1; J: TRBJ2-6; size: -; D: TRBD2; CDR3: CARSRREFGASSGANVLTF; DNA: TGCGCCCGCAGCCGGCGGGAGTTTGGGGCCAGCTCTGGGGCCAACGTCCTGACTTTC
length: 15; V: TRBV2; J: TRBJ1-2; size: -; D: -; CDR3: CASTPRGSPNYGYTF; DNA: TGTGCCAGCACCCCGCGGGGGAGCCCTAACTATGGCTACACCTTC
length: 15; V: TRBV30; J: TRBJ1-1; size: -; D: -; CDR3: CAWKVALVRDTEAFF; DNA: TGTGCCTGGAAGGTGGCCCTAGTCAGGGACACTGAAGCTTTCTTT
length: 13; V: TRBV5-4; J: TRBJ2-1; size: -; D: TRBD1; CDR3: CASSSQGGQGQFF; DNA: TGTGCCAGCAGCTCCCAAGGCGGACAGGGACAGTTCTTC
length: 13; V: TRBV12-3/TRBV12-4; J: TRBJ2-5; size: once; D: TRBD1; CDR3: CASNTDRGETQYF; DNA: TGTGCCAGCAACACGGACAGGGGAGAGACCCAGTACTTC
length: 16; V: TRBV9; J: TRBJ2-7; size: -; D: TRBD1; CDR3: CASSVEEGQGAYEQYF; DNA: TGTGCCAGCAGCGTAGAAGAGGGACAGGGGGCTTACGAGCAGTACTTC
length: 14; V: TRBV6-2/TRBV6-3; J: TRBJ1-1; size: -; D: -; CDR3: CASSYGGSNTEAFF; DNA: TGTGCCAGCAGTTACGGCGGGTCGAACACTGAAGCTTTCTTT
length: 13; V: TRBV12-3/TRBV12-4; J: TRBJ1-1; size: -; D: TRBD1; CDR3: CASSFGQVTEAFF; DNA: TGTGCCAGCAGTTTTGGACAGGTAACTGAAGCTTTCTTT
length: 13; V: TRBV4-1; J: TRBJ2-7; size: -; D: -; CDR3: CASSQDRGYEQYF; DNA: TGCGCCAGCAGCCAAGATAGGGGCTACGAGCAGTACTTC
length: 14; V: TRBV30; J: TRBJ1-1; size: -; D: TRBD1; CDR3: CASRQGKGNTEAFF; DNA: TGTGCCTCAAGACAGGGCAAAGGGAACACTGAAGCTTTCTTT
length: 12; V: TRBV24-1; J: TRBJ1-4; size: -; D: -; CDR3: CATSALGVELFF; DNA: TGTGCCACCAGTGCGTTGGGAGTGGAACTGTTTTTT
length: 14; V: TRBV4-3; J: TRBJ1-6; size: -; D: TRBD1; CDR3: CASSQIRDSPTLHF; DNA: TGCGCCAGCAGCCAAATAAGGGACAGTCCCACCCTCCACTTT
length: 16; V: TRBV27; J: TRBJ2-5; size: -; D: -; CDR3: CASSPRFSISQETQYF; DNA: TGTGCCAGCAGTCCCCGATTCAGTATAAGTCAAGAGACCCAGTACTTC
length: 15; V: TRBV11-1; J: TRBJ1-6; size: few; D: -; CDR3: CASSSPQDWNSPLHF; DNA: TGTGCCAGCAGCTCCCCCCAGGATTGGAATTCACCCCTCCACTTT
length: 16; V: TRBV5-5; J: TRBJ1-2; size: -; D: TRBD1; CDR3: CASSSGADRANYGYTF; DNA: TGTGCCAGCAGTTCGGGGGCTGACAGGGCTAACTATGGCTACACCTTC
length: 15; V: TRBV24-1; J: TRBJ2-7; size: few; D: -; CDR3: CATSDWPMYSYEQYF; DNA: TGTGCCACCAGTGATTGGCCGATGTACTCCTACGAGCAGTACTTC
length: 16; V: TRBV9; J: TRBJ2-7; size: -; D: TRBD2; CDR3: CASSPTLAGGPHEQYF; DNA: TGTGCCAGCAGCCCTACTCTAGCGGGGGGGCCCCACGAGCAGTACTTC
length: 14; V: TRBV9; J: TRBJ2-7; size: -; D: -; CDR3: CASSVARFPYEQYF; DNA: TGTGCCAGCAGCGTAGCCAGGTTCCCCTACGAGCAGTACTTC
length: 15; V: TRBV5-1; J: TRBJ2-1; size: few; D: -; CDR3: CASSDGPLSYNEQFF; DNA: TGCGCCAGCAGCGATGGCCCTCTCTCCTACAATGAGCAGTTCTTC
length: 14; V: TRBV5-4; J: TRBJ2-5; size: -; D: -; CDR3: CASSFGDTQETQYF; DNA: TGTGCCAGCAGCTTTGGGGACACGCAAGAGACCCAGTACTTC
length: 16; V: TRBV2; J: TRBJ2-3; size: -; D: TRBD2; CDR3: CASSAPGGGNTDTQYF; DNA: TGTGCCAGCAGTGCCCCCGGGGGGGGCAACACAGATACGCAGTATTTT
length: 15; V: TRBV6-5; J: TRBJ1-2; size: -; D: TRBD1; CDR3: CASSYSLGQVYGYTF; DNA: TGTGCCAGCAGTTACTCGCTCGGACAGGTCTATGGCTACACCTTC
length: 12; V: TRBV14; J: TRBJ1-1; size: -; D: -; CDR3: CASSHTSFEAFF; DNA: TGTGCCAGCAGCCATACTAGTTTTGAAGCTTTCTTT
length: 10; V: TRBV29-1; J: TRBJ1-1; size: -; D: -; CDR3: CSVLTGLAFF; DNA: TGCAGCGTTTTAACAGGGTTAGCTTTCTTT
length: 14; V: TRBV15; J: TRBJ2-7; size: -; D: -; CDR3: CATSRVDRSAEQYF; DNA: TGTGCCACCAGCAGAGTTGACAGGTCGGCCGAGCAGTACTTC
length: 14; V: TRBV3-1/TRBV3-2; J: TRBJ1-1; size: -; D: TRBD1; CDR3: CASSLSTGVGGAFF; DNA: TGTGCCAGCAGCCTATCCACAGGGGTGGGGGGAGCTTTCTTT
length: 18; V: TRBV4-2; J: TRBJ1-2; size: -; D: -; CDR3: CASSQEVLGGRGNYGYTF; DNA: TGTGCCAGCAGCCAAGAAGTCTTAGGAGGCAGGGGTAACTATGGCTACACCTTC
length: 15; V: TRBV15; J: TRBJ1-6; size: -; D: -; CDR3: CATSRDSPGRSPLHF; DNA: TGTGCCACCAGCAGAGATAGTCCAGGGAGGTCACCCCTCCACTTT
length: 14; V: TRBV7-3; J: TRBJ2-2; size: -; D: -; CDR3: CASSPDRNTGELFF; DNA: TGTGCCAGCAGCCCCGACAGGAACACCGGGGAGCTGTTTTTT
length: 12; V: TRBV14; J: TRBJ1-2; size: -; D: -; CDR3: CASTPPGFGYTF; DNA: TGTGCCAGCACCCCTCCCGGTTTCGGCTACACCTTC
length: 16; V: TRBV5-4; J: TRBJ1-3; size: -; D: -; CDR3: CASSNLLQGAGNTIYF; DNA: TGTGCCAGCAGCAATCTTTTACAGGGAGCTGGAAACACCATATATTTT
length: 19; V: TRBV5-1; J: TRBJ1-2; size: -; D: TRBD1; CDR3: CASSLERDSFFPTNYGYTF; DNA: TGCGCCAGCAGCTTGGAACGGGACAGTTTCTTCCCCACTAACTATGGCTACACCTTC
length: 16; V: TRBV6-2/TRBV6-3; J: TRBJ2-5; size: -; D: -; CDR3: CASSYRLGAGQETQYF; DNA: TGTGCCAGCAGTTACCGCTTGGGGGCAGGCCAAGAGACCCAGTACTTC
length: 16; V: TRBV10-3; J: TRBJ2-1; size: -; D: -; CDR3: CAISPHVGSSYNEQFF; DNA: TGTGCCATCAGCCCCCACGTGGGGAGCTCCTACAATGAGCAGTTCTTC
length: 15; V: TRBV19; J: TRBJ2-1; size: once; D: -; CDR3: CASSIKGQIYNEQFF; DNA: TGTGCCAGTAGTATTAAGGGACAAATATACAATGAGCAGTTCTTC
length: 15; V: TRBV5-1; J: TRBJ1-1; size: -; D: -; CDR3: CASSLASGGNTEAFF; DNA: TGCGCCAGCAGCTTGGCCTCGGGAGGCAACACTGAAGCTTTCTTT
length: 15; V: TRBV2; J: TRBJ2-7; size: -; D: TRBD2; CDR3: CASRSGLAGPYEQYF; DNA: TGTGCCAGCAGGTCGGGACTAGCGGGGCCATACGAGCAGTACTTC
length: 16; V: TRBV7-9; J: TRBJ2-3; size: -; D: -; CDR3: CASSLGWNGRADTQYF; DNA: TGTGCCAGCAGCTTAGGATGGAACGGGCGGGCAGATACGCAGTATTTT
length: 14; V: TRBV7-9; J: TRBJ2-2; size: few; D: -; CDR3: CASSRTGNTGELFF; DNA: TGTGCCAGCAGCCGTACGGGAAACACCGGGGAGCTGTTTTTT
length: 14; V: TRBV2; J: TRBJ1-2; size: few; D: TRBD1; CDR3: CASRGAGTGRGYTF; DNA: TGTGCCAGCAGAGGAGCCGGGACAGGGAGAGGCTACACCTTC
length: 13; V: TRBV27; J: TRBJ1-6; size: -; D: -; CDR3: CASSLVRGAPLHF; DNA: TGTGCCAGCAGTTTAGTACGGGGTGCACCCCTCCACTTT
length: 14; V: TRBV29-1; J: TRBJ2-2; size: few; D: TRBD1; CDR3: CSVDPGQHTGELFF; DNA: TGCAGCGTTGACCCGGGACAGCACACCGGGGAGCTGTTTTTT
length: 14; V: TRBV6-1; J: TRBJ2-5; size: -; D: -; CDR3: CASSEKWGRETQYF; DNA: TGTGCCAGCAGTGAAAAATGGGGGCGGGAGACCCAGTACTTC
length: 15; V: TRBV7-2; J: TRBJ2-7; size: -; D: TRBD1; CDR3: CASSSPGTGGGEQYF; DNA: TGTGCCAGCAGCTCCCCCGGGACAGGGGGTGGCGAGCAGTACTTC
length: 19; V: TRBV11-2; J: TRBJ1-4; size: -; D: TRBD1; CDR3: CASSPGRRDRGSTNEKLFF; DNA: TGTGCCAGCAGCCCCGGCCGGAGGGACAGGGGGTCAACTAATGAAAAACTGTTTTTT
length: 16; V: TRBV5-8; J: TRBJ2-3; size: -; D: -; CDR3: CASTHEGGVSTDTQYF; DNA: TGTGCCAGCACCCACGAAGGGGGGGTGAGCACAGATACGCAGTATTTT
length: 18; V: TRBV9; J: TRBJ2-3; size: -; D: TRBD2; CDR3: CASSAGTSGGAGTDTQYF; DNA: TGTGCCAGCAGCGCCGGGACTAGCGGGGGGGCCGGCACAGATACGCAGTATTTT
length: 17; V: TRBV24-1; J: TRBJ2-3; size: -; D: TRBD2; CDR3: CATSDGGLAGITDTQYF; DNA: TGTGCCACCAGTGATGGGGGACTAGCGGGGATCACAGATACGCAGTATTTT